Sequencing of this T cell receptor (beta chain) was carried out in a study of blood T cell repertoires in COVID-19. Study context: Acute-phase and convalescent COVID-19 samples originated in the United States, Italy and Spain. Nucleic acid was either cDNA or gDNA, and it came from T cells, B-cell-depleted T cells, or PBMCs.

The CDR3 loop spans 14 amino acids. V was cut by 3 bases and J by 6 bases, with 11 bases left in between. The V gene's germline CDR1 is KGHSH and CDR2 LQKENI. Authors' processing steps: Scientists estimated how many nucleated cells there were by amplifying reference gene primers. Assay: immunoSEQ multiplex PCR; the TCRdb copy retains only in-frame clones and omits some. From that table come the V and J calls and clone size; the DNA was used to work out D and trimming. Of roughly 200,000 clones listed, roughly 89% are singletons. The chain carries TRBV18 and TRBJ2-2; perhaps TRBD1 as D (5 bases). The receptor's source is a man aged 40-50 years with acute or convalescent COVID-19. Material: peripheral blood. The DNA of the CDR3 is TGTGCCAGCTCACCGTTGGCAGGGCCCGGGGAGCTGTTTTTT. As protein: CASSPLAGPGELFF.